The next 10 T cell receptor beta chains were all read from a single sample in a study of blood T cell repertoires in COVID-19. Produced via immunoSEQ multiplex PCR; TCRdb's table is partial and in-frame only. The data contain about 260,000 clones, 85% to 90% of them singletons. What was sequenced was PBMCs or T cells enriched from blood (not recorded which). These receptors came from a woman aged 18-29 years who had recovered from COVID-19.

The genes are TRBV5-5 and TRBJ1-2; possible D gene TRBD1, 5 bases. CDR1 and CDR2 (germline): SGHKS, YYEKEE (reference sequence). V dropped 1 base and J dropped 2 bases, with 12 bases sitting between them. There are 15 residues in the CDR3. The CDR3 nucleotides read TGTGCCAGCAGCTTGTCGGAGACAGAAAACTATGGCTACACCTTC. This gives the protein CASSLSETENYGYTF.

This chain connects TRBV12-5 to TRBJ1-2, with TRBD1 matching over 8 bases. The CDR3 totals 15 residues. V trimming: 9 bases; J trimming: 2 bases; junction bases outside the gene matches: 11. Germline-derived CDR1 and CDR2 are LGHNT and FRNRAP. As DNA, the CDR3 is TGTGCTAGCTCACAGGGGGAGGCTAGAAACTATGGCTACACCTTC. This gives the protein CASSQGEARNYGYTF.

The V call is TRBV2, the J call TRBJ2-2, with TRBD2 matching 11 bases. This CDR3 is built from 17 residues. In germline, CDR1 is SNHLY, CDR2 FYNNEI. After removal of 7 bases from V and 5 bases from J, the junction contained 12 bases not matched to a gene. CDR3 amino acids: CASMVSGGALSTGELFF. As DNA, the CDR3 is TGTGCCAGCATGGTTAGCGGGGGGGCCTTGTCTACCGGGGAGCTGTTTTTT.

This chain's CDR3 is CASSQEKRDREVFGELFF. The CDR3 nucleotides are TGCGCCAGCAGCCAAGAGAAAAGGGACAGGGAGGTATTCGGGGAGCTGTTTTTT. The chain uses TRBV4-1 and TRBJ2-2, with 9 bases lining up with TRBD1. Trimming removed 0 bases from V and 7 bases from J; junction bases left unmatched: 12. The germline CDR1 and CDR2 sequences are MGHRA and YSYEKL. The CDR3 is made up of 18 amino acids.

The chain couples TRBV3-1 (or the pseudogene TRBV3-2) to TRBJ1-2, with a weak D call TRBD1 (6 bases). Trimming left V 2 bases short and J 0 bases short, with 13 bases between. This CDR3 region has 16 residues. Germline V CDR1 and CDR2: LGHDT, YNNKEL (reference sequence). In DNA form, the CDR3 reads TGTGCCAGCAGCCAACTACCGGCAGGGGCTAACTATGGCTACACCTTC. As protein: CASSQLPAGANYGYTF.

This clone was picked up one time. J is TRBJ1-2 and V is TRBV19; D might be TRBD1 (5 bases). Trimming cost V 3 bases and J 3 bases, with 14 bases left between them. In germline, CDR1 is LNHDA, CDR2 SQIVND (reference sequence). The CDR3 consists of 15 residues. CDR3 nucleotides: TGTGCCAGTAGTATTTTGGGGCGCAAGGACTATGGCTACACCTTC. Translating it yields CASSILGRKDYGYTF.

CDR3 region: CASSYPAGGTDTQYF. CDR3 bases: TGTGCCAGCAGTTACCCAGCGGGGGGAACAGATACGCAGTATTTT. This chain connects TRBV6-5 to TRBJ2-3, with 9 bases fitting TRBD2. Germline V CDR1 and CDR2: MNHEY, SVGAGI. The V and J ends lost 2 bases and 3 bases, in that order; junction bases with no gene match: 3. The CDR3 has 15 amino acids.

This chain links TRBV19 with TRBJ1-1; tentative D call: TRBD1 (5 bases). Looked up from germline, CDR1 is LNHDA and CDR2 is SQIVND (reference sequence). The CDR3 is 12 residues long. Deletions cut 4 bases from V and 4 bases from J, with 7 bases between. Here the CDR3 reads CASSKGFTEAFF. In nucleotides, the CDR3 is TGTGCCAGTAGTAAGGGGTTCACTGAAGCTTTCTTT.

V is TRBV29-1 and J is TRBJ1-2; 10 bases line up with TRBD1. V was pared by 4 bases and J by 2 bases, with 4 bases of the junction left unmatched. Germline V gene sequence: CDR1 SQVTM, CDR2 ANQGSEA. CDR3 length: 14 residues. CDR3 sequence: CSVVGDRGNYGYTF. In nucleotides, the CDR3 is TGCAGCGTTGTAGGGGACAGGGGAAACTATGGCTACACCTTC.

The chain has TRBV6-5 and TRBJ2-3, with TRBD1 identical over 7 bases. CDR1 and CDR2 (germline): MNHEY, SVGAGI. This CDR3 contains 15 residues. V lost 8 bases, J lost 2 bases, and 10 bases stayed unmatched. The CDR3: CASAKTGRLTDTQYF. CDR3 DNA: TGTGCCAGCGCAAAGACAGGGCGACTCACAGATACGCAGTATTTT.